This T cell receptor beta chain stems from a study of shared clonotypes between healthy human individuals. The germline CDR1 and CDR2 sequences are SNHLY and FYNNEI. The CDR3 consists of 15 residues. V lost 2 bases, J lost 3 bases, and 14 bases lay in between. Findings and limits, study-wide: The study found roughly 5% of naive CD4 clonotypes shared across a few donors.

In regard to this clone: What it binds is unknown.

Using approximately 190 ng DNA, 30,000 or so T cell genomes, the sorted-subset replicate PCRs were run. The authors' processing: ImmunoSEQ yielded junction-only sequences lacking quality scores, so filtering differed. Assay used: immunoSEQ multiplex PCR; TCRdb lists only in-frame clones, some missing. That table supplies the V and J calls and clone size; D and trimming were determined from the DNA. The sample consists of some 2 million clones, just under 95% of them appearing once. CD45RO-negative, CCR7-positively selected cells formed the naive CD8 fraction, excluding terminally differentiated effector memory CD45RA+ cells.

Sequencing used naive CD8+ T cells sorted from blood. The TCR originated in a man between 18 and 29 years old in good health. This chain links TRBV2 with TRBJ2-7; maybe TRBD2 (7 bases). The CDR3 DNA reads TGTGCCAGCAGTGAACCGGCGGGGGCCTTCTACGAGCAGTACTTC. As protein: CASSEPAGAFYEQYF.